Presented here are 26 T cell receptor beta chains from one specimen sequenced in a study of Tregs in tolerant kidney transplant recipients. Sequencing was performed with immunoSEQ multiplex PCR; in TCRdb, only in-frame clones are kept and a portion is missing. Counted here are around 120,000 clones, roughly nine tenths occurring once; the ten biggest clones make up approximately 0.54%. The material sequenced was CD4+ T cells from blood. The receptors originated from a human donor in good health.

The rearrangement links TRBV29-1 to TRBJ2-3, with TRBD2 matching over 8 bases. The CDR3 totals 13 residues. After removal of 5 bases from V and 5 bases from J, the junction contained 6 bases not matched to a gene. CDR1 is SQVTM, CDR2 ANQGSEA, per germline. CDR3 loop: CSVSGRARDTQYF. The CDR3 region has the DNA TGCAGCGTTTCCGGGAGGGCTAGAGATACGCAGTATTTT.

This clone was seen once. This rearrangement joins TRBV6-1 to TRBJ1-3; TRBD1 is a possible D gene (5 bases). Germline V gene lookup returns CDR1 MNHNS and CDR2 SASEGT. The CDR3 has 16 amino acids. Trimming removed 4 bases at V and 0 bases at J, with 13 bases between. The CDR3: CASSVQQGGSGNTIYF. Written as DNA, the CDR3 is TGTGCCAGCAGTGTGCAGCAGGGTGGCTCTGGAAACACCATATATTTT.

This rearrangement joins TRBV10-2 to TRBJ1-5; 8 nucleotides match TRBD1. Unmatched junction bases numbered 11, after V lost 6 bases and J lost 7 bases. This CDR3 is built from 15 residues. The germline V gene encodes CDR1 WSHSY and CDR2 SAAADI. The CDR3 loop is CASSRLGQGGQPQHF. CDR3 in DNA: TGCGCCAGCAGCCGATTAGGACAGGGAGGACAGCCCCAGCATTTT.

This rearrangement joins TRBV2 to TRBJ2-3; TRBD2 matches 9 bases. V gave up 7 bases and J gave up 2 bases; unmatched junction bases: 13. Germline V gene lookup returns CDR1 SNHLY and CDR2 FYNNEI. This CDR3 has 17 residues. CDR3 protein: CASNDWASGKNTDTQYF. As DNA, the CDR3 is TGTGCCAGCAACGATTGGGCTAGCGGGAAGAACACAGATACGCAGTATTTT.

J is TRBJ2-6 and V is TRBV5-1; D perhaps matches TRBD2 (5 bases). This CDR3 is built from 14 residues. Trimming shortened V by 4 bases and J by 0 bases, and 5 bases separated the two germline ends. The germline gives CDR1 SGHRS, CDR2 YFSETQ. The CDR3 coding sequence is TGCGCCAGCAGCGGGAGCTCTGGGGCCAACGTCCTGACTTTC. Protein: CASSGSSGANVLTF. Full variable domain (outside the CDR3, taken from reference TRBV5-1 and TRBJ2-6): KAGVTQTPRYLIKTRGQQVTLSCSPISGHRSVSWYQQTPGQGLQFLFEYFSETQRNKGNFPGRFSGRQFSNSRSEMNVSTLELGDSALYLCASSGSSGANVLTFGAGSRLTVL.

By share, this clone counts as medium-sized. V and J are TRBV6-1 and TRBJ1-6; D gene ambiguous. The germline V gene encodes CDR1 MNHNS and CDR2 SASEGT. Trimming left V 4 bases short and J 4 bases short, with 8 bases between. This CDR3 is built from 14 residues. The CDR3 region has the DNA TGTGCCAGCAGTGCCGGGCCTTATAATTCACCCCTCCACTTT. It encodes CASSAGPYNSPLHF.

This clone was found once. V is TRBV7-9 and J is TRBJ1-5; perhaps TRBD1 as D (5 bases). Germline lookup yields CDR1 SEHNR and CDR2 FQNEAQ (reference sequence). Trimming took off 5 bases at V and 3 bases at J, with 14 bases between the two ends. CDR3 length equals 15 residues. The CDR3 DNA follows: TGTGCCAGCAGCGAGCCCGGGGGGGACAATCAGCCCCAGCATTTT. Encoded protein: CASSEPGGDNQPQHF.

This chain connects TRBV19 to TRBJ2-7; the match to TRBD1 covers 7 bases. Germline trimming cut 4 bases from V and 0 bases from J; bases unmatched to any gene: 9. This CDR3 spans 16 amino acids. The germline CDR1 and CDR2 sequences are LNHDA and SQIVND (reference sequence). This CDR3 is CASSSPPGQSSYEQYF. In DNA, the CDR3 is TGTGCCAGTAGTAGCCCTCCGGGACAGAGCTCCTACGAGCAGTACTTC.

V usage is TRBV2 and J usage is TRBJ1-3; 9 bases match TRBD1. The CDR3 is 15 residues long. The germline V gene has CDR1 SNHLY and CDR2 FYNNEI. The junction had 6 bases not matched to a gene; V was cut back by 7 bases and J by 2 bases. The DNA for the CDR3 is TGTGCCAGCATATGGGACAGGGCGGCTGGAAACACCATATATTTT. Residues: CASIWDRAAGNTIYF.

The chain uses TRBV10-3 and TRBJ2-7; D is perhaps TRBD1 (6 bases). Trimming stripped 2 bases from V and 3 bases from J, with 17 bases between. CDR3 length: 16 amino acids. The germline CDR1 and CDR2 sequences are ENHRY and SYGVKD. DNA for the CDR3: TGTGCCATCAGTGAGCCTGGACAGAAGGACAGCTACGAGCAGTACTTC. As protein: CAISEPGQKDSYEQYF.

The chain recombines TRBV10-3 with TRBJ2-3, with D hard to call. V was shortened by 0 bases and J by 3 bases, with 10 bases between the two germline ends. CDR1 ENHRY and CDR2 SYGVKD come from the germline V gene. The CDR3 is 15 amino acids. Here the CDR3 reads CAISESTAQTDTQYF. Here the CDR3 DNA reads TGTGCCATCAGTGAGTCGACGGCACAAACAGATACGCAGTATTTT.

The rearrangement joins TRBV4-2 to TRBJ2-1, with D perhaps matching TRBD1 or TRBD2 (5 bases each). Germline loops: CDR1 LGHNA, CDR2 YNFKEQ. Trimming stripped 0 bases from V and 10 bases from J, with 19 bases between. The CDR3 consists of 16 residues. Written as DNA, the CDR3 is TGTGCCAGCAGCCAAGATAGTGGGGGTCACGTAGGAGAGCAGTTCTTC. Translating it yields CASSQDSGGHVGEQFF.

V gene TRBV4-2 combines with J gene TRBJ2-5, with TRBD2 identical over 8 bases. Germline V lookup: CDR1 LGHNA, CDR2 YNFKEQ. The CDR3 contains 16 residues. The V and J ends lost 0 bases and 5 bases, in that order; junction bases with no gene match: 8. The CDR3 coding sequence is TGTGCCAGCAGCCAAGAGGCCCAGCGGGAGACCGAGACCCAGTACTTC. It specifies CASSQEAQRETETQYF.

This clone occurred once. CDR3: CASSTGSSYEQYF. CDR3 sequence (DNA): TGTGCCAGCAGTACCGGGAGCTCCTACGAGCAGTACTTC. V gene TRBV11-2 combines with J gene TRBJ2-7, with D tentatively TRBD2 (6 bases). The germline V gene has CDR1 SGHAT and CDR2 FQNNGV. V lost 6 bases and J 0 bases, leaving 9 bases between the germline ends. CDR3 length: 13 amino acids. Variable domain in full (rest from reference TRBV11-2 and TRBJ2-7): EAGVAQSPRYKIIEKRQSVAFWCNPISGHATLYWYQQILGQGPKLLIQFQNNGVVDDSQLPKDRFSAERLKGVDSTLKIQPAKLEDSAVYLCASSTGSSYEQYFGPGTRLTVT.

The chain joins TRBV2 to TRBJ2-2; D remains unclear. V was cut by 7 bases and J by 5 bases, with 20 bases left in between. The CDR3 runs to 16 residues. CDR1 SNHLY and CDR2 FYNNEI come from the germline V gene. This CDR3 is CASTTWILEETGELFF. The CDR3 DNA is TGTGCCAGCACTACATGGATCCTTGAGGAAACCGGGGAGCTGTTTTTT.

The gene calls are TRBV2 and TRBJ2-7; possibly TRBD1 or TRBD2 for D (5 bases each). Germline lookup yields CDR1 SNHLY and CDR2 FYNNEI. The CDR3 consists of 13 residues. V was clipped by 6 bases and J by 3 bases, with 12 bases between them. The chain's CDR3 is CASSRGIGYEQYF. Here the CDR3 DNA reads TGTGCCAGCAGCCGGGGCATCGGCTACGAGCAGTACTTC.

V usage is TRBV25-1 and J usage is TRBJ2-1, with TRBD1 matching over 8 bases. The V and J ends lost 3 bases and 8 bases, in that order; junction bases with no gene match: 12. This CDR3 has 16 amino acids. CDR1 and CDR2 (germline): MGHDK, SYGVNS. The CDR3 is CASSDGSAGGFDEQFF. CDR3 sequence (DNA): TGTGCCAGCAGTGACGGGTCGGCAGGGGGCTTCGATGAGCAGTTCTTC.

Only one count was recorded for this clone. The V and J genes are TRBV9 and TRBJ2-3; the match to TRBD2 covers 10 bases. Germline CDR1 is SGDLS and CDR2 is YYNGEE. The CDR3 is made up of 15 amino acids. The V and J ends lost 2 bases and 4 bases, in that order; junction bases with no gene match: 4. The CDR3 reads CASSVLAGVSDTQYF. For the CDR3, the DNA is TGTGCCAGCAGCGTTCTAGCGGGAGTGTCAGATACGCAGTATTTT.

The J gene is TRBJ1-1, the V gene TRBV6-5; D unclear. V lost 0 bases and J lost 5, with 13 bases in between. Germline V gene sequence: CDR1 MNHEY, CDR2 SVGAGI. There are 15 residues in the CDR3. CDR3 region: CASSYSRSGETEAFF. The CDR3 nucleotides read TGTGCCAGCAGTTACTCGAGATCCGGGGAAACTGAAGCTTTCTTT.

This chain links TRBV10-3 with TRBJ1-5, with a tentative D call TRBD1 (6 bases). With 6 bases removed from V and 1 base from J, the gap between germline ends came to 13 bases. The CDR3 loop spans 15 amino acids. Germline CDR1 ENHRY, CDR2 SYGVKD. The CDR3 bases are TGTGCCATCAGCCCAGGTGGGGGCAGCAATCAGCCCCAGCATTTT. Protein: CAISPGGGSNQPQHF.

This clone was counted a few times. The J gene is TRBJ1-1, the V gene TRBV19, with D unresolved. The V end was cut by 6 bases, the J end by 1 base, with 9 bases between. Germline values: CDR1 LNHDA, CDR2 SQIVND (reference sequence). CDR3 length: 13 residues. CDR3 DNA sequence: TGTGCCAGTAGCCTCTGGAGGAACACTGAAGCTTTCTTT. This gives the protein CASSLWRNTEAFF.

This chain connects TRBV19 to TRBJ2-1; 8 bases are a match to TRBD1. CDR3 length: 14 residues. J was trimmed by 9 bases and V by 1 base; bases with no gene match: 5. Germline lookup yields CDR1 LNHDA and CDR2 SQIVND (reference sequence). CDR3 residues: CASSIGTGRAEQFF. DNA for the CDR3: TGTGCCAGTAGTATAGGGACAGGGCGGGCTGAGCAGTTCTTC.

The chain's CDR3 is CASSNWDSRWGEQYF. CDR3 nucleotides: TGTGCCAGCAGCAATTGGGACAGCCGGTGGGGCGAGCAGTACTTC. The chain joins TRBV14 to TRBJ2-7; 7 bases fit TRBD1. This CDR3 is 15 amino acids long. Germline trimming cut 5 bases from V and 6 bases from J; bases unmatched to any gene: 13. The germline V gene encodes CDR1 SGHDN and CDR2 FVKESK.

The V call is TRBV5-1, the J call TRBJ2-1; 8 positions agree with TRBD2. This CDR3 has 15 residues. Germline trimming cut 1 base from V and 3 bases from J; bases unmatched to any gene: 3. From germline, CDR1 is SGHRS and CDR2 YFSETQ. CDR3 in DNA: TGCGCCAGCAGCTTGTCGGGGGGGCGCTACAATGAGCAGTTCTTC. It is translated as CASSLSGGRYNEQFF. The full variable domain, its missing parts supplied by reference TRBV5-1 and TRBJ2-1, is KAGVTQTPRYLIKTRGQQVTLSCSPISGHRSVSWYQQTPGQGLQFLFEYFSETQRNKGNFPGRFSGRQFSNSRSEMNVSTLELGDSALYLCASSLSGGRYNEQFFGPGTRLTVL.

As to this clone: Other DNA sequences from this sample encode an identical CDR3 as well. The chain employs TRBV18 and TRBJ2-2, with D perhaps matching TRBD2 (6 bases). V was pared by 3 bases and J by 0 bases, with 8 bases between. The length of the CDR3 is 15 residues. Germline V gene data show CDR1 as KGHSH and CDR2 as LQKENI. CDR3 sequence reads: CASSPGLANTGELFF. The CDR3 DNA sequence: TGTGCCAGCTCACCGGGACTCGCGAACACCGGGGAGCTGTTTTTT.

The J gene is TRBJ1-4, the V gene TRBV11-2; possible D gene TRBD1, 5 bases. In germline, CDR1 is SGHAT, CDR2 FQNNGV. The length of the CDR3 is 14 residues. The V end was cut by 3 bases, the J end by 8 bases, with 13 bases between. In DNA, the CDR3 is TGTGCCAGCAGCTTCGGGGGTTATGGCGAAAAACTGTTTTTT. Encoded protein: CASSFGGYGEKLFF.